These T cell receptor beta chains were read from a single sample in a study of cytomegalovirus exposure and HLA in healthy donors. Method: immunoSEQ multiplex PCR; TCRdb's copy keeps in-frame clones and lacks some. The repertoire has over 150,000 clones, 80% to 90% of them found once; the top ten carry about 2.4%. Sequenced material: PBMCs. The source is a male donor in good health and CMV-seronegative. Both conserved end residues are part of each CDR3. Each record gives: J gene, clone size, D gene, V gene, CDR3 DNA, CDR3 protein. The D gene is left open where the match is weak. Some rows mark clone size as missing; the rest say once, few, many or name a class of expanded clone.

>TRBJ2-7|.|.|TRBV5-1
TGCGCCAGCACCCGGACAGAGGGCACCTACGAGCAGTACTTC
CASTRTEGTYEQYF
>TRBJ2-1|.|TRBD1|TRBV28
TGTGCCAGCAGTTTTACAGGGGCAAGCTCCTACAATGAGCAGTTCTTC
CASSFTGASSYNEQFF
>TRBJ1-2|.|.|TRBV7-3
TGTGCCAGCAGCATAGACAGTAACTATGGCTACACCTTC
CASSIDSNYGYTF
>TRBJ2-7|.|.|TRBV5-4
TGTGCCAGCAGCTTGGATTCTGGGGGCGCGGGCGAGCAGTACTTC
CASSLDSGGAGEQYF
>TRBJ1-4|.|.|TRBV5-1
TGCGCCAGCAGCGTGTTCGGGGTACGTGAAAAACTGTTTTTT
CASSVFGVREKLFF
>TRBJ2-7|.|TRBD1|TRBV9
TGTGCCAGCAGCGCGACAGGGGTAACCTACGAGCAGTACTTC
CASSATGVTYEQYF
>TRBJ2-2|once|.|TRBV7-3
TGTGCCAGCAGCTTAAGGGGAGGGAACACCGGGGAGCTGTTTTTT
CASSLRGGNTGELFF
>TRBJ1-4|.|TRBD1|TRBV15
TGTGCCACCGCAGGGACAGTAAATGAAAAACTGTTTTTT
CATAGTVNEKLFF
>TRBJ2-1|few|.|TRBV28
TGTGCCAGCAGTTTAGCGGGACTGGGGGAGCAGTTCTTC
CASSLAGLGEQFF
>TRBJ2-3|.|TRBD2|TRBV18
TGTGCCAGCTCACCACTAGCGGGTTCTAGCACAGATACGCAGTATTTT
CASSPLAGSSTDTQYF
>TRBJ1-1|.|.|TRBV6-5
TGTGCCAGCACCGACTCTCCAGGACTGATAGGAGCTTTCTTT
CASTDSPGLIGAFF
>TRBJ2-2|.|.|TRBV6-5
TGTGCCAGCAGTTACTCGGGGCCCGCGAACACCGGGGAGCTGTTTTTT
CASSYSGPANTGELFF
>TRBJ2-7|few|.|TRBV5-1
TGCGCCAGCAGCTTGGACGGTTCCTACGAGCAGTACTTC
CASSLDGSYEQYF
>TRBJ2-7|.|TRBD2|TRBV5-1
TGCGCCAGCAGCCCGGGACTAGCGGGACCGTGGGGGCAGTACTTC
CASSPGLAGPWGQYF
>TRBJ2-6|.|.|TRBV5-1
TGCGCCAGAACAGGGGCCAACGTCCTGACTTTC
CARTGANVLTF
>TRBJ2-7|once|TRBD1|TRBV19
TGTGCCAGTAGTCAAGGACAGGGGGCAATACACGAGCAGTACTTC
CASSQGQGAIHEQYF
>TRBJ2-1|once|TRBD2|TRBV6-5
TGTGCCAGCAGTTACTCTAGCGGGAGAGGCAATGAGCAGTTCTTC
CASSYSSGRGNEQFF
>TRBJ1-1|few|.|TRBV9
TGTGCCAGCGGGGGCATGAACACTGAAGCTTTCTTT
CASGGMNTEAFF
>TRBJ1-1|.|.|TRBV11-3
TGTGCCAGCCCGTGGGGCTTAAACACTGAAGCTTTCTTT
CASPWGLNTEAFF
>TRBJ2-7|.|.|TRBV14
TGTGCCAGCAGGCTGGGGGCTTCCTACGAGCAGTACTTC
CASRLGASYEQYF
>TRBJ2-1|.|.|TRBV5-1
TGCGCCAGCAGCGTGGGACTCCCAGGGGGGGAGCAGTTCTTC
CASSVGLPGGEQFF
>TRBJ1-1|.|TRBD1|TRBV11-2
TGTGCCAGCAGCTACGACAGGGCCGCCGGATTTGGGGCTTTCTTT
CASSYDRAAGFGAFF
>TRBJ1-2|.|.|TRBV5-1
TGCGCCAGCAGCTTGGTGGGGCAGAACTATGGCTACACCTTC
CASSLVGQNYGYTF
>TRBJ1-2|.|TRBD1|TRBV4-2
TGTGCCAGCAGCCAAGAGAGGGGGTCGACAGGGCGGGATTTTGGCTACACCTTC
CASSQERGSTGRDFGYTF
>TRBJ1-4|.|TRBD1|TRBV25-1
TGTGCCAGCAGTGACCCGACAGGGGGCAGGGAAAAACTGTTTTTT
CASSDPTGGREKLFF